Detailed here is one T cell receptor beta chain. The source of the sample is a study of blood T cell repertoires in COVID-19. V was pared by 0 bases and J by 0 bases, with 8 bases between. The CDR3 extends over 16 amino acids. CDR1 LNHNV and CDR2 YYDKDF come from the germline V gene (reference sequence). Per the original data handling: Amplification of reference gene primers provided the estimated nucleated cell counts. Profiled with immunoSEQ multiplex PCR; TCRdb holds only in-frame clones, not every one. V, J and clone size reflect that table, while D and trimming were determined from the DNA. The repertoire includes 200,000 to 250,000 clones, less than 90% of them detected once, and more than 2.5% sits in the top ten. Participants were aged roughly 18 to 89 years from roughly 25 US areas. Each recovered donor of Cohort 3 presented with two negative PCRs, clearance, or symptom resolution.

Sequencing used PBMCs or T cells enriched from blood (not recorded which). This TCR was sampled from a young woman who had recovered from COVID-19. The V gene is TRBV15, the J gene TRBJ1-4; D gene unclear. CDR3 sequence reads: CATSRDRFATNEKLFF. The CDR3, as DNA: TGTGCCACCAGCAGAGACAGGTTTGCAACTAATGAAAAACTGTTTTTT.